The rows below give T cell receptor beta chains drawn from one sample of a study of glioma-infiltrating T cells after dendritic cell vaccination. The method was immunoSEQ multiplex PCR; TCRdb's version includes in-frame clones alone and lacks a portion of them. The sample records under 130,000 clones, 90% being singletons. The sample consisted of blood, taken after dendritic cell vaccination. Receptors were obtained from a human donor with glioblastoma. The CDR3 runs from the conserved cysteine through the conserved F or W. Fields, in order: V gene, J gene, clone size, CDR3 protein. Not every row has a clone size; where given, it reads once, few, many or a size class.

V: TRBV29-1
J: TRBJ1-1
size: NA
CDR3: CSVRPLSSNWGEGTEAFF

V: TRBV27
J: TRBJ1-5
size: once
CDR3: CASATGGKGSNQPQHF

V: TRBV25-1
J: TRBJ2-2
size: NA
CDR3: CASSEFGTTNTGELFF

V: TRBV21-1
J: TRBJ2-1
size: NA
CDR3: CASSARAGVGVVYEQFF

V: TRBV5-5
J: TRBJ1-4
size: NA
CDR3: CASSGGDRALGEKLFF

V: TRBV6-6
J: TRBJ2-7
size: NA
CDR3: CASSFTARIASYEQYF

V: TRBV5-1
J: TRBJ2-1
size: NA
CDR3: CASSLASGRAFEQFF

V: TRBV7-7
J: TRBJ2-1
size: NA
CDR3: CASSRLPGSSYNEQFF

V: TRBV6-5
J: TRBJ1-6
size: NA
CDR3: CASSYQGVNSPLHF

V: TRBV18
J: TRBJ2-1
size: NA
CDR3: CATNPGVESRHYNEQFF

V: TRBV27
J: TRBJ1-6
size: NA
CDR3: CASSGRQGSNSPLHF

V: TRBV7-3
J: TRBJ1-2
size: NA
CDR3: CASSATQGSGYTF

V: TRBV4-1
J: TRBJ1-1
size: NA
CDR3: CASSSQDRPNTEAFF